The TCR beta chain described here comes from a study of T cells after yellow fever vaccination. Study context: Fractions containing few cells were prepared with SMART-Seq v4 Ultra Low Input. Study-level points and caveats: Across the CD4 and CD8 compartments, a small share of clonotypes was present in both. Post-booster repertoires contained most primary-vaccination clones again (almost 97% CD4, about 88% CD8).

Germline CDR1 is LGHNA and CDR2 is YSLEER. With 3 bases removed from V and 2 bases from J, the gap between germline ends came to 11 bases. The CDR3 has 14 residues. With respect to this clonotype: The antigen remains unidentified.

It was through 5'RACE template switching that TCR cDNA was made, with a universal primer site and UMIs added. TCRdb called the 5' RACE reads again in MiXCR, with one record for every CDR3 protein. The sample shows 300,000 or so distinct CDR3 sequences, over 10% of them seen only once. The specimen was CD4+ T cells sorted from PBMCs, collected 45 days after the yellow fever booster vaccination. The chain uses TRBV4-3 and TRBJ2-7; perhaps D is TRBD1 or TRBD2 (5 bases each). The receptor's source is a man aged 25 to 40 who received the YFV17D yellow fever vaccine. The CDR3 region is CASSHSRDAYEQYF. The CDR3 DNA is TGCGCCAGCAGCCATAGCCGGGACGCCTACGAGCAGTACTTC.